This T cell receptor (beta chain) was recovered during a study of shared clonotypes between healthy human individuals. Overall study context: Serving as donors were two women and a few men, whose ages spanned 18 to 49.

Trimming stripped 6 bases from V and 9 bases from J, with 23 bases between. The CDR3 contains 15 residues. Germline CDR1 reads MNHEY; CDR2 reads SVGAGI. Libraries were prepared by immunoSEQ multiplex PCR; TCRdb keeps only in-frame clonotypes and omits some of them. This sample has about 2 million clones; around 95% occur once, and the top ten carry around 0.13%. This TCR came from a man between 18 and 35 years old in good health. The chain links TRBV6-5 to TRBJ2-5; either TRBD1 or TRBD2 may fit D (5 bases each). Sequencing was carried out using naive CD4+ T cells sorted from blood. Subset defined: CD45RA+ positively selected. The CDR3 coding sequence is TGTGCCAGCAGGGAGCATGGGACGGCGGATTGGGCCCAGTACTTC. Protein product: CASREHGTADWAQYF.